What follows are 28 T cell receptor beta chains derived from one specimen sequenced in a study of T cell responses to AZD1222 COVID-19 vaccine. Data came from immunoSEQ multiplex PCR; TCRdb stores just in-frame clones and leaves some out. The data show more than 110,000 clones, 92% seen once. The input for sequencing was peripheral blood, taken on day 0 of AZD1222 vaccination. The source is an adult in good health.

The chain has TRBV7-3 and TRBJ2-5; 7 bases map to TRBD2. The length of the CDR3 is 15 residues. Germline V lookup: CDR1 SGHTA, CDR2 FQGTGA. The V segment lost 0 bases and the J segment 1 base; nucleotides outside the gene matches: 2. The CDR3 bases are TGTGCCAGCAGCTTAACGGGAGGGAGCCAAGAGACCCAGTACTTC. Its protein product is CASSLTGGSQETQYF.

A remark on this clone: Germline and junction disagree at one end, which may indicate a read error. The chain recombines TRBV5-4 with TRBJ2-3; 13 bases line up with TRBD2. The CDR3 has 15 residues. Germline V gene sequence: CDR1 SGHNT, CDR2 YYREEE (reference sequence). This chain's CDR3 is CASTLGLAGPDTQYF. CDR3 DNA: TGTGCCAGCACCTTGGGACTAGCGGGACCAGATACGCAGTATTTT.

CDR3 in DNA: TGTGCCAGCAGTTTACGGCTAGCGGGAGTTCGGCTTAATGAGCAGTTCTTC. It specifies CASSLRLAGVRLNEQFF. J is TRBJ2-1 and V is TRBV28, with 10 bases aligning to TRBD2. Germline assignment: CDR1 MDHEN and CDR2 SYDVKM. The V gene end was trimmed by 2 bases and the J gene end by 7 bases; junction bases not matched to a gene: 11. The CDR3 extends over 17 amino acids.

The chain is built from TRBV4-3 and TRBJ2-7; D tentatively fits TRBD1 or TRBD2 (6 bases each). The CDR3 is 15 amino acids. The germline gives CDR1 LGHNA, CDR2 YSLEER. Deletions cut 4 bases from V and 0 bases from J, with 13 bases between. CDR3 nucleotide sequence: TGCGCCAGCAGCCCCCTCTGGGGGGCCTCCTACGAGCAGTACTTC. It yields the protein CASSPLWGASYEQYF.

CDR3 in amino acids: CASSSQDRANYGYTF. CDR3 nucleotide sequence: TGTGCCAGCAGTTCTCAGGACAGGGCTAACTATGGCTACACCTTC. The chain combines TRBV5-8 with TRBJ1-2; TRBD1 matches at 8 bases. CDR3 length: 15 amino acids. V dropped 5 bases and J dropped 0; count of bases not matched to a gene: 6. Germline assignment: CDR1 SGHTS and CDR2 YDEGEE.

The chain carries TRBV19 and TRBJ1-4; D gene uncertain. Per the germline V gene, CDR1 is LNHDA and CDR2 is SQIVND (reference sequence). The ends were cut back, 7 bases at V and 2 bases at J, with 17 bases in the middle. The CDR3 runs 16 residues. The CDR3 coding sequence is TGTGCCAGTAACCTAGCGCATTGGGCTACTAATGAAAAACTGTTTTTT. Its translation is CASNLAHWATNEKLFF.

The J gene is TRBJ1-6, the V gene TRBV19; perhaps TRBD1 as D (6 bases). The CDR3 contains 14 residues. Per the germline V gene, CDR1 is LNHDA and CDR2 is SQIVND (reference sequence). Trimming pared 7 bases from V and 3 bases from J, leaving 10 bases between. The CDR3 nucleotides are TGTGCCAGTACCCCACAGGGCTATAATTCACCCCTCCACTTT. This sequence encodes CASTPQGYNSPLHF.

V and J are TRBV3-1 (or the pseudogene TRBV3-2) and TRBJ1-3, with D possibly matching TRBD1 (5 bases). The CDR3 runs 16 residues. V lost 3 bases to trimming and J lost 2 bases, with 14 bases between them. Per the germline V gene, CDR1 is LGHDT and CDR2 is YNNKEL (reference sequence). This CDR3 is CASSHGQGGAGNTIYF. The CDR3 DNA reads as TGTGCCAGCAGCCATGGGCAGGGAGGCGCTGGAAACACCATATATTTT.

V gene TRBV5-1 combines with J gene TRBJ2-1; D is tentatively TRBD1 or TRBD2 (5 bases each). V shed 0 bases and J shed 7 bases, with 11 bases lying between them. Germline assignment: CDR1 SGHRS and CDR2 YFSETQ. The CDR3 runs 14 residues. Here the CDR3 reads CASSLGDLGNEQFF. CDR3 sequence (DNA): TGCGCCAGCAGCTTGGGGGACCTAGGTAATGAGCAGTTCTTC. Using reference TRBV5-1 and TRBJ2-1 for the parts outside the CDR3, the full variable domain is KAGVTQTPRYLIKTRGQQVTLSCSPISGHRSVSWYQQTPGQGLQFLFEYFSETQRNKGNFPGRFSGRQFSNSRSEMNVSTLELGDSALYLCASSLGDLGNEQFFGPGTRLTVL.

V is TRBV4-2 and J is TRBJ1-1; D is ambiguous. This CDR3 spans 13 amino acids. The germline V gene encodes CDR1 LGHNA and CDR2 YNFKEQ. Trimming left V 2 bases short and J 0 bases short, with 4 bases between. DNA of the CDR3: TGTGCCAGCAGCCAACACCTGAACACTGAAGCTTTCTTT. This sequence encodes CASSQHLNTEAFF.

For the CDR3, the DNA is TGTGCCAGCAGTTTCAACGCGGGAGATCCCATCTACGAGCAGTACTTC. Translating it yields CASSFNAGDPIYEQYF. V and J are TRBV27 and TRBJ2-7; 7 bases are shared with TRBD2. Unmatched junction bases numbered 11, after V lost 3 bases and J lost 3 bases. Germline CDR1 MNHEY, CDR2 SMNVEV (reference sequence). The CDR3 extends over 16 amino acids.

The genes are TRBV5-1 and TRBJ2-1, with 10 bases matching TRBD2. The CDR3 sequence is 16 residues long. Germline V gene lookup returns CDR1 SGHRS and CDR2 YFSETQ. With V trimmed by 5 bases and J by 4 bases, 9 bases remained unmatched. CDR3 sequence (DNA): TGCGCCAGCAGTCTCGAGGGGACTAGCGTATACAATGAGCAGTTCTTC. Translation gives CASSLEGTSVYNEQFF.

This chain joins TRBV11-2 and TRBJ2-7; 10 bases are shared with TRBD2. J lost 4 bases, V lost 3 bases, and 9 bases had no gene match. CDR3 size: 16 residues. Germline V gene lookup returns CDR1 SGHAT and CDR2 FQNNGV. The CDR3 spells CASSLDQSGRVYEQYF. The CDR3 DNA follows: TGTGCCAGCAGCTTGGACCAAAGCGGGAGGGTATACGAGCAGTACTTC.

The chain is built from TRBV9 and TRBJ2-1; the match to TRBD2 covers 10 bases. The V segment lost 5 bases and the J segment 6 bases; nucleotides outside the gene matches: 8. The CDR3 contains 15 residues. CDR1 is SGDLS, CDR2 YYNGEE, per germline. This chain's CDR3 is CASSLTSGDLNEQFF. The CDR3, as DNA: TGTGCCAGCAGTCTTACTAGCGGGGACCTCAATGAGCAGTTCTTC.

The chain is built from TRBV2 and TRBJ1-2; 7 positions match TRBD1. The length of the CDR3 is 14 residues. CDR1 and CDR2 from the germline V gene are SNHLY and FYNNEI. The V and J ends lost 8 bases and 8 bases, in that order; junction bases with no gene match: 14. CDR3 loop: CASDRQRQGIGYTF. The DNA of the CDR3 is TGTGCCAGCGACCGCCAAAGACAGGGAATCGGCTACACCTTC.

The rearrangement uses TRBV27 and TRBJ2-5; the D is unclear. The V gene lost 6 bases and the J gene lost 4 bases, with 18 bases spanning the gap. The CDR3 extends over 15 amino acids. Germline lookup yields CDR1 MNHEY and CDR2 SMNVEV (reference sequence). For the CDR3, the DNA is TGTGCCAGCAGCCCACACCACCCCAAAGGAGAGACCCAGTACTTC. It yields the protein CASSPHHPKGETQYF.

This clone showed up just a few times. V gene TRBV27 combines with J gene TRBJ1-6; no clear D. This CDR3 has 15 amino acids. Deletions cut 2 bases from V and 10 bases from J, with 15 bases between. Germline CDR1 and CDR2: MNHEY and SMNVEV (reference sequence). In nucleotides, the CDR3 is TGTGCCAGCAGTTTACCCCGCGGGCGGGAGTCACCCCTCCACTTT. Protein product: CASSLPRGRESPLHF.

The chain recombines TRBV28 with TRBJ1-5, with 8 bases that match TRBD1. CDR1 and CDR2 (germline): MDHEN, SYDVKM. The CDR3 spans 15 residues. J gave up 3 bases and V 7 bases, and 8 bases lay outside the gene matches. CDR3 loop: CASKVTGALNQPQHF. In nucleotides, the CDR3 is TGTGCCAGCAAAGTGACAGGGGCACTCAATCAGCCCCAGCATTTT. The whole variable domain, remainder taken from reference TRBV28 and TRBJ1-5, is DVKVTQSSRYLVKRTGEKVFLECVQDMDHENMFWYRQDPGLGLRLIYFSYDVKMKEKGDIPEGYSVSREKKERFSLILESASTNQTSMYLCASKVTGALNQPQHFGDGTRLSIL.

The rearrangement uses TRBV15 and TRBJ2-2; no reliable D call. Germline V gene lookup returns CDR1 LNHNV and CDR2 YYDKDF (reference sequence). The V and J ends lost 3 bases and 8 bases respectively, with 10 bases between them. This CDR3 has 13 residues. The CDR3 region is CATSRETLGELFF. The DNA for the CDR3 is TGTGCCACCAGCAGGGAAACCTTGGGGGAGCTGTTTTTT.

DNA for the CDR3: TGTGCCAGCAGCGTAGTAACTAGCGGGAACACCGGGGAGCTGTTTTTT. This gives the protein CASSVVTSGNTGELFF. The chain has TRBV9 and TRBJ2-2; TRBD2 agrees at 8 bases. CDR1 and CDR2 from the germline V gene are SGDLS and YYNGEE. The CDR3 runs 16 residues. V lost 0 bases to trimming and J lost 1 base; unmatched junction nucleotides: 2.

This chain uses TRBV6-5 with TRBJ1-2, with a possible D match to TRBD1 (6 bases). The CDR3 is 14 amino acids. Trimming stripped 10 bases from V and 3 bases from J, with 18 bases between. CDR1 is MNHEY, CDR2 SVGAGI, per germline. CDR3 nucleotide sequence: TGTGCCACCTCCCCAGGGGATGAGGACTATGGCTACACCTTC. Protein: CATSPGDEDYGYTF.

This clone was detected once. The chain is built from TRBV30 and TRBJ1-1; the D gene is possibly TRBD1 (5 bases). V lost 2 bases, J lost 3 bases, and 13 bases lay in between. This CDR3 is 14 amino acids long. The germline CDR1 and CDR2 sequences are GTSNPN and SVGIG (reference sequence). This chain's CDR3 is CAWSKQVEYTEAFF. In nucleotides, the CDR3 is TGTGCCTGGAGTAAACAGGTCGAGTACACTGAAGCTTTCTTT.

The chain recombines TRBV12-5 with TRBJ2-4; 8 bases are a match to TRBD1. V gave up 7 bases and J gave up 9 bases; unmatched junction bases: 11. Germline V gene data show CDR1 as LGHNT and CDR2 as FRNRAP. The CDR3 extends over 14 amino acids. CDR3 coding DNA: TGTGCTAGTGCCGGATCAGGGGGCTCGGGCATTCAGTACTTC. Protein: CASAGSGGSGIQYF.

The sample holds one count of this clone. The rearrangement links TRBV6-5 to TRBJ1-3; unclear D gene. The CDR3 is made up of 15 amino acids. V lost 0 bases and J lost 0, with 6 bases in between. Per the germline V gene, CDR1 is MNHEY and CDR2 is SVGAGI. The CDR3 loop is CASSYSRNSGNTIYF. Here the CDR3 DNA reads TGTGCCAGCAGTTACTCTCGAAACTCTGGAAACACCATATATTTT.

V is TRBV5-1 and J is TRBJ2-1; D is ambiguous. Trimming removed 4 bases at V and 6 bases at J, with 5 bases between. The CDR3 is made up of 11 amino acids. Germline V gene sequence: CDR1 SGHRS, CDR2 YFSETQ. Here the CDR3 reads CASSDSNEQFF. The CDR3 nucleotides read TGCGCCAGCAGCGATAGCAATGAGCAGTTCTTC.

The DNA for the CDR3 is TGTGCCAGCAGCTTATGGCAGAACACTGAAGCTTTCTTT. Its protein is CASSLWQNTEAFF. The chain is built from TRBV7-7 and TRBJ1-1; D remains ambiguous. The CDR3 is made up of 13 amino acids. Trimming removed 2 bases at V and 1 base at J, with 5 bases between. Germline values: CDR1 SSHAT, CDR2 FNYEAQ (reference sequence).

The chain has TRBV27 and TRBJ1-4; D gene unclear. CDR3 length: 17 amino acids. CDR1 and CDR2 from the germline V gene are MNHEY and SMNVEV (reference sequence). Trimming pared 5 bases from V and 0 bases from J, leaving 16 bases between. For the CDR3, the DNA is TGTGCCAGCAGTCCCCAGGAATACAAGTCAACTAATGAAAAACTGTTTTTT. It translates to CASSPQEYKSTNEKLFF.

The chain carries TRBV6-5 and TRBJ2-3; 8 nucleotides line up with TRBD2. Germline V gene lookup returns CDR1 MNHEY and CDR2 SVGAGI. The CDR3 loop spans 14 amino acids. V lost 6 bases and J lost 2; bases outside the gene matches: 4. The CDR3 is CASRPLAATDTQYF. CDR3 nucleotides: TGTGCCAGCAGACCACTAGCGGCCACAGATACGCAGTATTTT.